Sequencing of this T cell receptor beta chain was carried out in a study of cytomegalovirus exposure and HLA in healthy donors. Sequencing used immunoSEQ multiplex PCR; TCRdb keeps in-frame clones, though not all of them. Of approximately 58,000 clones detected, roughly 91% appear once; the ten largest clones hold 2% to 2.5%. Germline values: CDR1 SGHVS, CDR2 FQNEAQ. V was shortened by 1 base and J by 0 bases, with 10 bases between the two germline ends. The CDR3 runs to 16 residues. Sequencing used PBMCs. The V gene is TRBV7-8, the J gene TRBJ2-1; TRBD1 is a possible D gene (6 bases). The receptor's source is a woman in her 30s in good health and CMV-seronegative. The CDR3 loop is CASSLDPGHSYNEQFF. CDR3 DNA: TGTGCCAGCAGCTTAGACCCGGGACACTCCTACAATGAGCAGTTCTTC. Based on the CDR3 plus reference TRBV7-8 and TRBJ2-1, the full variable domain is GAGVSQSPRYKVAKRGQDVALRCDPISGHVSLFWYQQALGQGPEFLTYFQNEAQLDKSGLPSDRFFAERPEGSVSTLKIQRTQQEDSAVYLCASSLDPGHSYNEQFFGPGTRLTVL.